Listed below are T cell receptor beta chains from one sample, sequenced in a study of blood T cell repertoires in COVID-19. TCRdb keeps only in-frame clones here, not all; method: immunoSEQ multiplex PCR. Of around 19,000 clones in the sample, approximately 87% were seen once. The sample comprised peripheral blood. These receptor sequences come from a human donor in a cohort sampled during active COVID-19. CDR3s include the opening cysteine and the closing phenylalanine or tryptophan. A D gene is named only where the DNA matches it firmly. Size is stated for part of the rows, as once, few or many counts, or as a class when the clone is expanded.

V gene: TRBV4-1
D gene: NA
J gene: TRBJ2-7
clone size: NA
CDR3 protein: CASSQGVVSSYEQYF
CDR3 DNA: TGCGCCAGCAGCCAAGGTGTCGTGAGCTCCTACGAGCAGTACTTC

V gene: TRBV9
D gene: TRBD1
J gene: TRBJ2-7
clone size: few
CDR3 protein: CASSPSGGYSYEQYF
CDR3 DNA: TGTGCCAGCAGCCCATCAGGGGGCTACTCCTACGAGCAGTACTTC

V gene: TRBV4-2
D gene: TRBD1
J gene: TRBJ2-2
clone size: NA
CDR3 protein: CASSQRDTGVVTGELFF
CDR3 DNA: TGTGCCAGCAGCCAGAGAGATACAGGGGTAGTCACCGGGGAGCTGTTTTTT

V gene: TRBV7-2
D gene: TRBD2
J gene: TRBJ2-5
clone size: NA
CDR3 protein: CASSRGTSGLQTQYF
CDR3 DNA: TGTGCCAGCAGCCGGGGGACTAGCGGGTTACAGACCCAGTACTTC

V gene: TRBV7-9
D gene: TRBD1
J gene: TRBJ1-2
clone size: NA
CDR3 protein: CASSFTGDPPPRGYTF
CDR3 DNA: TGTGCCAGCAGCTTCACAGGGGACCCACCGCCGAGAGGCTACACCTTC

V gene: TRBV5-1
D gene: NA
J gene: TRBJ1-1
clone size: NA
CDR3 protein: CASSLSQQATEAFF
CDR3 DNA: TGCGCCAGCAGCTTATCCCAACAGGCGACTGAAGCTTTCTTT

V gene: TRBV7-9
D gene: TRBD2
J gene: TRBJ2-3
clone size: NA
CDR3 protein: CASSFRGGSGSTDTQYF
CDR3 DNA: TGTGCCAGCAGCTTTCGGGGGGGTAGCGGTAGCACAGATACGCAGTATTTT

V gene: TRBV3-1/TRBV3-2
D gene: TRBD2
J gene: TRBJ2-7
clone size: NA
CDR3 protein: CASSPASGSTYEQYF
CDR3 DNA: TGTGCCAGCAGCCCTGCTAGCGGGAGTACCTACGAGCAGTACTTC

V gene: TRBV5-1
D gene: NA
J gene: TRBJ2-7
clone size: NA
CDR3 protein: CASNRDEQYF
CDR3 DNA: TGCGCCAGCAATCGAGACGAGCAGTACTTC

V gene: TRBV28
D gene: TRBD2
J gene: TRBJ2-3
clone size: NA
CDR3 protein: CASSGTSGASTDTQYF
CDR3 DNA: TGTGCCAGCTCCGGGACTAGCGGAGCTAGCACAGATACGCAGTATTTT

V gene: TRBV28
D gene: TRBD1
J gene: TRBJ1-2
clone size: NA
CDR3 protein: CASSEPGQGSYGYTF
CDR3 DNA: TGTGCCAGCAGTGAACCGGGACAGGGTTCCTATGGCTACACCTTC

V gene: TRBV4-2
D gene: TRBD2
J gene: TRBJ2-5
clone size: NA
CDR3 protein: CASSQRTAGVVRETQYF
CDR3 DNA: TGTGCCAGCAGCCAAAGAACAGCGGGAGTAGTGAGGGAGACCCAGTACTTC

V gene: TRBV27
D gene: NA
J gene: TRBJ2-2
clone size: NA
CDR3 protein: CASTPGGTLNTGELFF
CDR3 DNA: TGTGCCAGCACCCCTGGTGGGACATTGAACACCGGGGAGCTGTTTTTT

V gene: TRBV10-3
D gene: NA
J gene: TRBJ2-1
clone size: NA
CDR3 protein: CAISRTVVEQFF
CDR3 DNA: TGTGCCATCAGCAGAACAGTAGTAGAGCAGTTCTTC

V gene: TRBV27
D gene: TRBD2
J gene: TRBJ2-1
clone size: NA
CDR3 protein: CATHWGSGRVPNEQFF
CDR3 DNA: TGTGCCACCCACTGGGGGAGCGGGAGAGTCCCCAATGAGCAGTTCTTC

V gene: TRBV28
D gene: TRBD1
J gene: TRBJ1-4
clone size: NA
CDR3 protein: CASSRGQEREKLFF
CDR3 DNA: TGTGCCAGCAGTCGGGGACAGGAACGTGAAAAACTGTTTTTT

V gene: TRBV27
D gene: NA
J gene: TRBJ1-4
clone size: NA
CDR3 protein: CASPPPAVNNEKLFF
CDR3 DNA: TGTGCCAGCCCCCCCCCAGCGGTCAATAATGAAAAACTGTTTTTT

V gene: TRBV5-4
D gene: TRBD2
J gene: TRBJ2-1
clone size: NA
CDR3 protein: CASRPGTSGNEQFF
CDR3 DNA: TGTGCCAGCAGGCCCGGGACTAGCGGGAATGAGCAGTTCTTC

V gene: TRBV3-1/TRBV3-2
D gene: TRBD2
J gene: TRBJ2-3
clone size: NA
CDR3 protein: CASSPPGLAGGQDTQYF
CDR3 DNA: TGTGCCAGCAGCCCTCCGGGACTAGCGGGAGGGCAAGATACGCAGTATTTT

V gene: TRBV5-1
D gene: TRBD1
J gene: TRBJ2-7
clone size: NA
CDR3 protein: CASSPGQGGYEQYF
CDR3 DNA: TGCGCCAGCAGCCCCGGACAGGGCGGCTACGAGCAGTACTTC

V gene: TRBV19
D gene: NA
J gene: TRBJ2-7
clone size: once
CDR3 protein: CASSPGRAYEQYF
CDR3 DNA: TGTGCCAGTAGTCCCGGGAGAGCCTACGAGCAGTACTTC

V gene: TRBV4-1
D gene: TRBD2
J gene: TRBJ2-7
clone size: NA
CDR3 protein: CASSQLSGRGNYEQYF
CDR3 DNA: TGCGCCAGCAGCCAACTTAGCGGGAGGGGTAACTACGAGCAGTACTTC

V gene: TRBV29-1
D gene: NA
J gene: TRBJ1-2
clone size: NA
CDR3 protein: CSVDKGELYGYTF
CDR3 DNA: TGCAGCGTTGACAAGGGGGAGCTCTATGGCTACACCTTC

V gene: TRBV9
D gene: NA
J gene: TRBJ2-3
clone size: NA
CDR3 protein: CASSVRVADTQYF
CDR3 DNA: TGTGCCAGCAGCGTACGCGTTGCAGATACGCAGTATTTT

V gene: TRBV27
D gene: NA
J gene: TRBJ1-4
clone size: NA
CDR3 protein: CASSLSRVSVTNEKLFF
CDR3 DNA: TGTGCCAGCAGTTTATCCAGGGTGTCCGTCACTAATGAAAAACTGTTTTTT